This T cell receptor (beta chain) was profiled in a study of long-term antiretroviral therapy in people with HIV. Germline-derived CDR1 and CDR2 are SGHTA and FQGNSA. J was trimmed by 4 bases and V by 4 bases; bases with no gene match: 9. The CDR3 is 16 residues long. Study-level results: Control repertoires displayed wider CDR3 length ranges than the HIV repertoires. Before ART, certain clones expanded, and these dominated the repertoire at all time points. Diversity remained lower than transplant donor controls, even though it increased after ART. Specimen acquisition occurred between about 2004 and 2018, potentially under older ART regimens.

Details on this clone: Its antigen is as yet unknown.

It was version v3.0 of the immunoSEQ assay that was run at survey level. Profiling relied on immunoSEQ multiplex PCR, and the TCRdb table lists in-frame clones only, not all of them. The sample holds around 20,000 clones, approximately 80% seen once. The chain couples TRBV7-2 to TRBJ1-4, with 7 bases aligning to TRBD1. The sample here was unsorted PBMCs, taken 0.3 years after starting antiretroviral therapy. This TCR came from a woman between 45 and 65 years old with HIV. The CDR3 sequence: CASSSWPGQHNEKLFF. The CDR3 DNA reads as TGTGCCAGCAGCTCTTGGCCGGGACAGCATAATGAAAAACTGTTTTTT.